The rows below give T cell receptor beta chains drawn from one sample of a study of identical twins. TCRdb fed the 5' RACE reads into MiXCR, producing one record per CDR3 protein. Among around 1.7 million distinct CDR3 sequences, 32% were seen once, and the ten largest hold about 0.27%. Sequenced sample: cord blood. The receptors shown here come from a newborn girl in good health. The conserved cysteine and the conserved F or W are not part of the CDR3 here. A row's size may be missing; if present it is once, few, many or a size class.

TRBV4-2	TRBJ2-1	many	ASSQDSTSGYNEQF
TRBV14	TRBJ1-2	NA	ASSLGRGPGYGYT
TRBV9	TRBJ1-2	many	ASSVGQPYGYT
TRBV5-6	TRBJ1-2	NA	ASSLATGFNYGCT
TRBV20-1	TRBJ2-7	NA	SASHNYEQY
TRBV7-6	TRBJ2-3	once	ASSMDRSDTQY
TRBV20-1	TRBJ2-3	NA	SASRRASKDTQY
TRBV29-1	TRBJ2-2	NA	SVDQGNGYTGELF
TRBV20-1	TRBJ1-1	NA	SAREWRARGTEAF
TRBV24-1	TRBJ2-3	many	ATSDLRGADTQY
TRBV20-1	TRBJ2-1	NA	SARDPTSGSNEQF